This T cell receptor (beta chain) was obtained from a study of T cell responses to AZD1222 COVID-19 vaccine. Trimming pared 4 bases from V and 2 bases from J, leaving 15 bases between. Germline CDR1 is LGHDT and CDR2 is YNNKEL (reference sequence). CDR3 length equals 15 residues. The method was immunoSEQ multiplex PCR; TCRdb's version includes in-frame clones alone and lacks a portion of them. The data contain 150,000 to 200,000 clones, about nine tenths of them singletons. The sequence was collected from an adult in good health. The sample consisted of peripheral blood, taken on day 0 of AZD1222 vaccination. The chain links TRBV3-1 (or the pseudogene TRBV3-2) to TRBJ2-7; D is ambiguous. The CDR3 DNA sequence: TGTGCCAGCAGCCCCCAAGCTAGTTTCACCTACGAGCAGTACTTC. Its translation is CASSPQASFTYEQYF.